Listed below are T cell receptor beta chains from one sample, sequenced in a study of beta chain features in type 1 diabetes. Method: immunoSEQ multiplex PCR; TCRdb's copy keeps in-frame clones and lacks some. The data hold about 240,000 clones, with about 15% observed a single time. The sample taken for sequencing was naive CD4+ T cells from blood. The source of these receptors is a man aged 25-45 years with type 1 diabetes. Both conserved end residues are part of each CDR3. Each record gives: J gene, D gene, clone size, V gene, CDR3 protein, CDR3 DNA. The D gene is left open where the match is weak. Some rows have no size entry. The others give once, few or many, or a class for an expanded clone.

>TRBJ2-3|TRBD1|.|TRBV5-4
CASSTGGAYRSTDTQYF
TGTGCCAGCAGCACAGGGGGCGCGTATCGGAGCACAGATACGCAGTATTTT
>TRBJ2-1|.|.|TRBV6-5
CASSPRGGEQFF
TGTGCCAGCAGCCCTAGGGGAGGTGAGCAGTTCTTC
>TRBJ2-5|TRBD1|few|TRBV9
CASSKGAGIQETQYF
TGTGCCAGCTCCAAGGGGGCAGGTATACAAGAGACCCAGTACTTC
>TRBJ2-1|TRBD2|.|TRBV30
CAWSPGTSGGDEQFF
TGTGCCTGGAGTCCGGGGACTAGCGGGGGGGACGAGCAGTTCTTC
>TRBJ2-1|.|few|TRBV30
CAWTPGHHEQFF
TGTGCCTGGACCCCTGGCCACCATGAGCAGTTCTTC
>TRBJ1-6|TRBD1|once|TRBV10-3
CAISGGTGADSPLHF
TGTGCCATCAGTGGGGGGACAGGGGCCGATTCACCCCTCCACTTT
>TRBJ2-5|TRBD2|.|TRBV5-4
CASRTSGGGETQYF
TGTGCCAGCAGGACTAGCGGGGGCGGGGAGACCCAGTACTTC
>TRBJ2-6|TRBD1|.|TRBV27
CASSPADRDHVLTF
TGTGCCAGCAGTCCCGCGGACAGGGACCACGTCCTGACTTTC
>TRBJ2-1|TRBD2|.|TRBV29-1
CSVRSPSGRAHNEQFF
TGCAGCGTCCGTTCCCCGAGCGGGAGGGCCCACAATGAGCAGTTCTTC
>TRBJ1-2|.|few|TRBV5-1
CASSLGGVYGYTF
TGCGCCAGCAGCTTGGGAGGAGTCTATGGCTACACCTTC
>TRBJ2-7|TRBD1|.|TRBV10-3
CAISEKTGEYEQYF
TGTGCCATCAGTGAGAAAACAGGGGAGTACGAGCAGTACTTC
>TRBJ1-1|TRBD1|.|TRBV18
CASSPLGQGFTEAFF
TGTGCCAGCTCTCCCTTGGGACAGGGGTTTACTGAAGCTTTCTTT
>TRBJ1-1|TRBD1|.|TRBV5-8
CASSFRTGVNTEAFF
TGTGCCAGCAGCTTTAGGACAGGCGTGAACACTGAAGCTTTCTTT
>TRBJ2-6|.|.|TRBV29-1
CSVERSGANVLTF
TGCAGCGTTGAACGCTCTGGGGCCAACGTCCTGACTTTC
>TRBJ1-5|.|.|TRBV30
CAWRGRLGQLNQPQHF
TGTGCCTGGAGGGGACGCCTCGGACAGCTCAATCAGCCCCAGCATTTT
>TRBJ1-2|.|.|TRBV6-6
CASRGGREVSGYTF
TGTGCCAGCAGGGGGGGGAGGGAGGTCAGTGGCTACACCTTC
>TRBJ1-4|TRBD1|.|TRBV29-1
CSVGTGETNEKLFF
TGCAGCGTTGGGACAGGGGAGACTAATGAAAAACTGTTTTTT
>TRBJ1-2|.|few|TRBV19
CASSTGLTNYGYTF
TGTGCCAGTAGTACGGGGTTGACTAACTATGGCTACACCTTC
>TRBJ2-4|.|.|TRBV7-8
CASSPDLAKAKNIQYF
TGTGCCAGCAGCCCTGATCTGGCCAAAGCCAAAAACATTCAGTACTTC
>TRBJ2-5|.|.|TRBV6-6
CASRMEGRETQYF
TGTGCCAGCAGGATGGAGGGTAGGGAGACCCAGTACTTC
>TRBJ1-6|TRBD1|.|TRBV5-1
CASSLAQGDSPLHF
TGCGCCAGCAGCTTGGCGCAGGGGGATTCACCCCTCCACTTT
>TRBJ1-2|TRBD1|.|TRBV13
CASSLASGQNYGYTF
TGTGCCAGCAGCTTAGCGTCGGGACAGAACTATGGCTACACCTTC
>TRBJ2-7|.|few|TRBV18
CASSPPGPSYEQYF
TGTGCCAGCTCACCGCCGGGTCCTTCCTACGAGCAGTACTTC
>TRBJ2-5|TRBD1|few|TRBV7-9
CASSPGTGVETQYF
TGTGCCAGCAGCCCGGGGACAGGGGTAGAGACCCAGTACTTC
>TRBJ2-5|.|few|TRBV14
CASSPPGRGQETQYF
TGTGCCAGCAGCCCCCCGGGCAGGGGACAAGAGACCCAGTACTTC
>TRBJ2-2|TRBD1|few|TRBV11-2
CASSPTGTGHTGELFF
TGTGCCAGCAGCCCTACCGGGACAGGGCACACCGGGGAGCTGTTTTTT
>TRBJ2-7|.|.|TRBV20-1
CSARGDYEQYF
TGCAGTGCTAGGGGCGACTACGAGCAGTACTTC
>TRBJ2-7|TRBD2|few|TRBV27
CASSYLAGGSYEQYF
TGTGCCAGCAGTTACCTAGCGGGGGGCTCCTACGAGCAGTACTTC
>TRBJ2-1|.|.|TRBV7-9
CASSSFSNEQFF
TGTGCCAGCAGCTCATTTAGTAATGAGCAGTTCTTC
>TRBJ2-7|TRBD1|.|TRBV19
CASSRTGDYEQYF
TGTGCCAGTAGTAGAACAGGGGACTACGAGCAGTACTTC
>TRBJ2-3|TRBD2|.|TRBV4-1
CASGQQRGRSTDTQYF
TGCGCCAGCGGCCAGCAGCGGGGGCGTAGCACAGATACGCAGTATTTT
>TRBJ2-1|TRBD2|.|TRBV27
CASKGLAGGTNEQFF
TGTGCCAGCAAAGGACTAGCGGGGGGGACCAATGAGCAGTTCTTC
>TRBJ1-2|.|.|TRBV11-2
CASSSYTAANYGYTF
TGTGCCAGCAGCTCATACACAGCTGCTAACTATGGCTACACCTTC
>TRBJ1-1|TRBD1|few|TRBV29-1
CSVGQGNTEAFF
TGCAGCGTAGGACAGGGGAACACTGAAGCTTTCTTT
>TRBJ1-1|.|few|TRBV5-1
CASSQDSSPRTEAFF
TGCGCCAGCAGCCAGGACAGTAGCCCGCGGACTGAAGCTTTCTTT
>TRBJ2-5|TRBD1|.|TRBV5-1
CASSFTGGEETQYF
TGCGCCAGCAGCTTTACAGGGGGCGAAGAGACCCAGTACTTC
>TRBJ2-7|TRBD2|.|TRBV6-5
CASSYSGAGVWEQYF
TGTGCCAGCAGTTACTCCGGGGCGGGAGTCTGGGAGCAGTACTTC
>TRBJ2-1|TRBD2|few|TRBV5-4
CASRAGTSGNYNEQFF
TGTGCCAGCAGGGCCGGGACTAGCGGGAACTACAATGAGCAGTTCTTC
>TRBJ2-7|TRBD1|few|TRBV11-2
CASSLGHRDSHYEQYF
TGTGCCAGCAGCTTGGGCCACCGGGACAGCCACTACGAGCAGTACTTC
>TRBJ2-7|TRBD2|.|TRBV19
CASSIASGSSYEQYF
TGTGCCAGTAGTATAGCTAGCGGGAGCTCCTACGAGCAGTACTTC
>TRBJ2-7|.|few|TRBV4-1
CASSPSPRDEQYF
TGCGCCAGCAGCCCGTCGCCGAGGGACGAGCAGTACTTC
>TRBJ2-5|.|once|TRBV13
CASSLSRDKRSETQYF
TGTGCCAGCAGCTTATCCCGGGACAAACGGTCAGAGACCCAGTACTTC
>TRBJ1-1|.|.|TRBV6-5
CASGRGLVTEAFF
TGTGCCAGTGGGAGGGGCTTGGTCACTGAAGCTTTCTTT
>TRBJ2-7|.|.|TRBV11-2
CASSLDLEQYF
TGTGCCAGCAGCTTAGACCTCGAGCAGTACTTC
>TRBJ2-7|TRBD2|.|TRBV7-8
CASSPERGRGEQYF
TGTGCCAGCAGCCCGGAGCGGGGGAGAGGCGAGCAGTACTTC
>TRBJ2-7|TRBD1|few|TRBV18
CASSPLTGTAFYEQYF
TGTGCCAGCTCACCATTAACCGGGACAGCATTTTACGAGCAGTACTTC
>TRBJ1-2|.|few|TRBV30
CAWSVPWGPRYGYTF
TGTGCCTGGAGTGTACCGTGGGGGCCCCGCTATGGCTACACCTTC
>TRBJ2-1|TRBD2|.|TRBV10-3
CAISEALTSGYEQFF
TGTGCCATCAGTGAGGCCCTGACTAGCGGTTATGAGCAGTTCTTC
>TRBJ1-2|.|.|TRBV2
CASSLGWGRGTDTF
.
>TRBJ1-2|.|.|TRBV5-1
CASSSGQPNYGYTF
TGCGCCAGCAGCTCAGGACAGCCTAACTATGGCTACACCTTC
>TRBJ1-2|TRBD1|few|TRBV4-1
CASSQGDRERYGYTF
TGCGCCAGCAGCCAAGGGGACAGGGAGCGGTATGGCTACACCTTC
>TRBJ2-1|.|.|TRBV11-2
CASSMTQGYNEQFF
TGTGCCAGCAGCATGACGCAGGGTTACAATGAGCAGTTCTTC
>TRBJ2-5|.|.|TRBV5-1
CASAPGEETQYF
TGCGCCAGCGCCCCAGGGGAAGAGACCCAGTACTTC